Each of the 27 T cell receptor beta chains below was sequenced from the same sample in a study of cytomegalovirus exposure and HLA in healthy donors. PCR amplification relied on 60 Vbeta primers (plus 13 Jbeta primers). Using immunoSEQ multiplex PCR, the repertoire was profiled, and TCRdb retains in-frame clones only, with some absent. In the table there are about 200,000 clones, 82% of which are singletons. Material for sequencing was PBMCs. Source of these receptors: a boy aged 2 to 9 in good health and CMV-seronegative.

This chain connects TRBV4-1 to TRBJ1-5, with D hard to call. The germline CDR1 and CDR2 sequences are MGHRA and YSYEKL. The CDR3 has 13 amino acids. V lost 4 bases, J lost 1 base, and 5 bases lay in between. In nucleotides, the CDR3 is TGCGCCAGCAGCCGGCAGAGCAATCAGCCCCAGCATTTT. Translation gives CASSRQSNQPQHF.

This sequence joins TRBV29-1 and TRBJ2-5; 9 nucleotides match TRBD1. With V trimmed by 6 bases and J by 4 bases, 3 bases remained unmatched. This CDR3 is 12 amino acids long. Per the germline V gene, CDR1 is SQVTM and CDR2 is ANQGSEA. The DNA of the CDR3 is TGCAGCGTGGGGACAGGGCCAGAGACCCAGTACTTC. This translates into CSVGTGPETQYF. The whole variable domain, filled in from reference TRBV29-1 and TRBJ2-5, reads SAVISQKPSRDICQRGTSLTIQCQVDSQVTMMFWYRQQPGQSLTLIATANQGSEATYESGFVIDKFPISRPNLTFSTLTVSNMSPEDSSIYLCSVGTGPETQYFGPGTRLLVL.

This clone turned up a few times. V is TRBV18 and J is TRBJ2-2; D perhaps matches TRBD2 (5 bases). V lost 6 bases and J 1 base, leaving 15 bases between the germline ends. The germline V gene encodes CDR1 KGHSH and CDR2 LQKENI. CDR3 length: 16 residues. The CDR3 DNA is TGTGCCAGCTCGCCTGAGGGCCCTCGGAACACCGGGGAGCTGTTTTTT. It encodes CASSPEGPRNTGELFF.

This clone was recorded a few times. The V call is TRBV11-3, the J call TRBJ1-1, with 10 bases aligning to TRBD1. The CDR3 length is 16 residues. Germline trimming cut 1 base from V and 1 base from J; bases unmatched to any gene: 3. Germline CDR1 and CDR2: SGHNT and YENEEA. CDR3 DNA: TGTGCCAGCAGCTTAGGGACAGGGGGTACGAACACTGAAGCTTTCTTT. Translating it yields CASSLGTGGTNTEAFF.

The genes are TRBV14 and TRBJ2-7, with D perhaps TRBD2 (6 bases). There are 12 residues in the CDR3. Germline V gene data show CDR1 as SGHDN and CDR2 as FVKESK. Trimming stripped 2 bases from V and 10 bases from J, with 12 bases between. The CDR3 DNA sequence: TGTGCCAGCAGCCAATACTGGGGGGACCAGTACTTC. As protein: CASSQYWGDQYF.

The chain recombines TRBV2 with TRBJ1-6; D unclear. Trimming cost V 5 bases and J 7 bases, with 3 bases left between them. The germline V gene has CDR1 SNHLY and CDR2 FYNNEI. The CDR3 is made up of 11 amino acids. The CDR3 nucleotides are TGTGCCAGCAGTCCAAATTCACCCCTCCACTTT. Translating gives CASSPNSPLHF.

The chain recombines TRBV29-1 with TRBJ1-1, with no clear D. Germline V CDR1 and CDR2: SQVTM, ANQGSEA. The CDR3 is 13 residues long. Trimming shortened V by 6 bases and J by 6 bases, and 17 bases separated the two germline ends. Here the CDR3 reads CSVALLKSAEAFF. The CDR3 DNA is TGCAGCGTAGCCCTTCTTAAATCGGCTGAAGCTTTCTTT. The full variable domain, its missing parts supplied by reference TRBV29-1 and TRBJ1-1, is SAVISQKPSRDICQRGTSLTIQCQVDSQVTMMFWYRQQPGQSLTLIATANQGSEATYESGFVIDKFPISRPNLTFSTLTVSNMSPEDSSIYLCSVALLKSAEAFFGQGTRLTVV.

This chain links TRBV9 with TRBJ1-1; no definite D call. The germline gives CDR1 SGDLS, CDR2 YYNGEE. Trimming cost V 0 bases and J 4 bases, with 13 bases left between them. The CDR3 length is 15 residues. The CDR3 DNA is TGTGCCAGCAGCGTAGAGCCGGGAGGGAGCACTGAAGCTTTCTTT. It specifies CASSVEPGGSTEAFF.

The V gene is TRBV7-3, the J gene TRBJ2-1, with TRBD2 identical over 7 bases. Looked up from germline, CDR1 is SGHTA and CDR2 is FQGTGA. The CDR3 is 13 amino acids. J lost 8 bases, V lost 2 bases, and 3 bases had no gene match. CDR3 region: CASSLRTRDEQFF. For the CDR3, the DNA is TGTGCCAGCAGCTTACGGACTAGGGATGAGCAGTTCTTC. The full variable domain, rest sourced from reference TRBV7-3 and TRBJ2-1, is GAGVSQTPSNKVTEKGKYVELRCDPISGHTALYWYRQSLGQGPEFLIYFQGTGAADDSGLPNDRFFAVRPEGSVSTLKIQRTERGDSAVYLCASSLRTRDEQFFGPGTRLTVL.

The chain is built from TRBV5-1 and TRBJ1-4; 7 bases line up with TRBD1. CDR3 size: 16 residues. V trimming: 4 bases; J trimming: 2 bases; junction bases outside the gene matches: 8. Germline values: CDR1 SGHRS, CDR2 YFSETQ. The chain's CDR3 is CASSRDSRTTNEKLFF. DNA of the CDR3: TGCGCCAGCAGCCGGGACAGTCGAACGACTAATGAAAAACTGTTTTTT.

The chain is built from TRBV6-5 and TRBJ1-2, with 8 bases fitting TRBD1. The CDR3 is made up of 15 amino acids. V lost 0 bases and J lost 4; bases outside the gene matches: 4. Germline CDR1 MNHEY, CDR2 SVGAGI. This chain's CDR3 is CASSYSRQGSYGYTF. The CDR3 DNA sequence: TGTGCCAGCAGTTACTCCCGACAGGGGAGCTATGGCTACACCTTC.

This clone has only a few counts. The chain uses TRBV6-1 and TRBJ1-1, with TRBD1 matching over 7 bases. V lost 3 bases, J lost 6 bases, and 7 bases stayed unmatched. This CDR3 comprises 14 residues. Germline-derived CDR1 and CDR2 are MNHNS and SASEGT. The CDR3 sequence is CASSENRGFAEAFF. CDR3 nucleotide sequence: TGTGCCAGCAGTGAGAACAGGGGATTCGCTGAAGCTTTCTTT.

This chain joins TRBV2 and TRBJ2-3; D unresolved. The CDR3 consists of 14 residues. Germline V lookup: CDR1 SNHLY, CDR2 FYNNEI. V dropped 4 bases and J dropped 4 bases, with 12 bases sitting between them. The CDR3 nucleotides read TGTGCCAGCAGTGTCGTCCCGAGTCCAGATACGCAGTATTTT. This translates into CASSVVPSPDTQYF.

In DNA, the CDR3 is TGTGCCAGCAGTTTACCTTATAATGAGCAGTTCTTC. It is translated as CASSLPYNEQFF. This chain links TRBV28 with TRBJ2-1, with D unclear. Trimming left V 2 bases short and J 7 bases short, with 6 bases between. The germline gives CDR1 MDHEN, CDR2 SYDVKM. The CDR3 length is 12 residues.

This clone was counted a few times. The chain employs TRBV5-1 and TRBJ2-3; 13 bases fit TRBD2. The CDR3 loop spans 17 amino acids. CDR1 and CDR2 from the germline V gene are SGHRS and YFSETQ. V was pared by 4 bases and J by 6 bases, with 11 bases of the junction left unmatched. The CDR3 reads CASSPLTSGGPEDTQYF. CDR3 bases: TGCGCCAGCAGCCCGCTGACTAGCGGGGGGCCGGAGGATACGCAGTATTTT. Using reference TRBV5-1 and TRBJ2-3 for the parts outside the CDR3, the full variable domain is KAGVTQTPRYLIKTRGQQVTLSCSPISGHRSVSWYQQTPGQGLQFLFEYFSETQRNKGNFPGRFSGRQFSNSRSEMNVSTLELGDSALYLCASSPLTSGGPEDTQYFGPGTRLTVL.

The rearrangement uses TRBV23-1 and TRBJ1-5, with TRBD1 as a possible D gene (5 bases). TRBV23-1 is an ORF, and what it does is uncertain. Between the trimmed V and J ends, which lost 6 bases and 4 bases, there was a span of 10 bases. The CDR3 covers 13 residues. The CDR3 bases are TGCGCCAGCAGATACAGGATTAATCAGCCCCAGCATTTT. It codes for CASRYRINQPQHF.

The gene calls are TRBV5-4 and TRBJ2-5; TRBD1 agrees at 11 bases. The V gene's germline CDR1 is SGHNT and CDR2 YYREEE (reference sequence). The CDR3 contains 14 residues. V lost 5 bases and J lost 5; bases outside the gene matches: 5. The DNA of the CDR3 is TGTGCCAGCAGAGGACAGGGGGCAGCGGAGACCCAGTACTTC. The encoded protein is CASRGQGAAETQYF.

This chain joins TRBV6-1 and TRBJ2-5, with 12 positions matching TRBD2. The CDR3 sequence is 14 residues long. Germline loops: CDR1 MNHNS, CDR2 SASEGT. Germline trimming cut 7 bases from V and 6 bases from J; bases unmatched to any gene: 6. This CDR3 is CASKATSGGQTQYF. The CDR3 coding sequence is TGTGCCAGCAAGGCGACTAGCGGGGGACAGACCCAGTACTTC.

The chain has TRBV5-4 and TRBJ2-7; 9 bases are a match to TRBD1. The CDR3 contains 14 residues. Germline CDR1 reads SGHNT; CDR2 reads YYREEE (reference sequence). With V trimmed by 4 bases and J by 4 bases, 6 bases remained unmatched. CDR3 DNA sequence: TGTGCCAGCAGCACAGGGGGCAGTGGATACGAGCAGTACTTC. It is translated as CASSTGGSGYEQYF.

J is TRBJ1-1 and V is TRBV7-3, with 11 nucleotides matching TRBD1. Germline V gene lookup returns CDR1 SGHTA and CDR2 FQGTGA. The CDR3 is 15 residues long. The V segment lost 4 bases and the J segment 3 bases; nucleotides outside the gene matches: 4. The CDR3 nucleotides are TGTGCCAGCAGCTCGGGGACAGGGGGTCACACTGAAGCTTTCTTT. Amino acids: CASSSGTGGHTEAFF.

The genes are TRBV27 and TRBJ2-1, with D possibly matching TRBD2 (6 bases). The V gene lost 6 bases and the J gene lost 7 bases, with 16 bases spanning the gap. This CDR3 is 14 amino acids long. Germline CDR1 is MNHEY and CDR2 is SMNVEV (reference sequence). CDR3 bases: TGTGCCAGCAGCCTCGGGTTTCGGGGGAATGAGCAGTTCTTC. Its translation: CASSLGFRGNEQFF.

CDR3: CASSIDRGRWDGYTF. The DNA for the CDR3 is TGTGCCAGTAGTATAGATCGGGGTCGGTGGGATGGCTACACCTTC. The rearrangement joins TRBV19 to TRBJ1-2; D is undetermined. V gave up 0 bases and J gave up 6 bases, with 14 bases separating them. The CDR3 loop spans 15 amino acids. Germline values: CDR1 LNHDA, CDR2 SQIVND (reference sequence).

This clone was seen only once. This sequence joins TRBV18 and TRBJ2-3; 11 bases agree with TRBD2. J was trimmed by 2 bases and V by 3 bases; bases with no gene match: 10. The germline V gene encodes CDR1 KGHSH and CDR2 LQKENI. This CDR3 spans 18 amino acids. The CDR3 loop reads CASSPPGTSGHLTDTQYF. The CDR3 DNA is TGTGCCAGCTCACCTCCCGGGACTAGCGGCCACCTCACAGATACGCAGTATTTT.

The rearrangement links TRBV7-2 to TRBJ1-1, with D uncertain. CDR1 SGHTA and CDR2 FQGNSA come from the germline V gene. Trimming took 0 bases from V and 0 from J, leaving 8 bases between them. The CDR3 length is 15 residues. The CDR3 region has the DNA TGTGCCAGCAGCTTAGCAGTACACCTGAACACTGAAGCTTTCTTT. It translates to CASSLAVHLNTEAFF.

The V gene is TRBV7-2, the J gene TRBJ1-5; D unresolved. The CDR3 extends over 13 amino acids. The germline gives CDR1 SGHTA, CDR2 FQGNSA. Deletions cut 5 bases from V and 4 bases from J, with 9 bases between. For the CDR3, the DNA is TGTGCCAGCAGCCCCCGTGTGAATCAGCCCCAGCATTTT. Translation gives CASSPRVNQPQHF.

The CDR3 protein is CASSRKGVGNQPQHF. CDR3 DNA sequence: TGTGCCAGCAGCAGAAAGGGGGTTGGAAATCAGCCCCAGCATTTT. The genes are TRBV5-8 and TRBJ1-5; tentatively, D is TRBD1 (6 bases). The CDR3 has 15 residues. Deletions cut 4 bases from V and 4 bases from J, with 15 bases between. Germline V gives CDR1 SGHTS, CDR2 YDEGEE.

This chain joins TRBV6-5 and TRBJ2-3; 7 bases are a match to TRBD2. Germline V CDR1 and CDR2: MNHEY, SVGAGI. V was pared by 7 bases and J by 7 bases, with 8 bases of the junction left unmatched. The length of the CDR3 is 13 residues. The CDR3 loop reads CASKSGVLNTQYF. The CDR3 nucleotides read TGTGCCAGCAAAAGCGGGGTATTGAATACGCAGTATTTT.